Listed here are 7 T cell receptor beta chains from one sample, sequenced in a study of cytomegalovirus exposure and HLA in healthy donors. Libraries were prepared by immunoSEQ multiplex PCR; TCRdb keeps only in-frame clonotypes and omits some of them. The data show approximately 270,000 clones, with 65% to 90% seen just once and 0.95% to 1.1% held by the top ten. Sequencing was done on a sample of PBMCs. Every receptor here comes from a woman between 18 and 29 years old in good health and CMV-seronegative.

The chain recombines TRBV5-1 with TRBJ2-5; 8 positions match TRBD2. Germline loops: CDR1 SGHRS, CDR2 YFSETQ. CDR3 length: 16 amino acids. Germline trimming cut 0 bases from V and 4 bases from J; bases unmatched to any gene: 8. CDR3 in amino acids: CASSLESRGARETQYF. CDR3 coding DNA: TGCGCCAGCAGCTTGGAGTCGCGGGGGGCGAGAGAGACCCAGTACTTC.

This chain joins TRBV5-6 and TRBJ2-1; TRBD2 might be the D (5 bases). V dropped 0 bases and J dropped 1 base, with 14 bases sitting between them. This CDR3 comprises 17 residues. The germline V gene encodes CDR1 SGHDT and CDR2 YYEEEE. CDR3 nucleotide sequence: TGTGCCAGCAGCTTGGTTTCTGGCGGGCGTTCCTACAATGAGCAGTTCTTC. Residues: CASSLVSGGRSYNEQFF.

J is TRBJ1-2 and V is TRBV11-2; a possible D gene is TRBD1 (6 bases). CDR3 length: 16 amino acids. Between the trimmed V and J ends, which lost 0 bases and 7 bases, there was a span of 18 bases. The V gene's germline CDR1 is SGHAT and CDR2 FQNNGV. The CDR3 sequence: CASSLEARQGRIGYTF. The CDR3 coding sequence is TGTGCCAGCAGCTTAGAGGCGCGGCAGGGGCGTATTGGCTACACCTTC.

The rearrangement joins TRBV6-5 to TRBJ1-3; D is uncertain. CDR1 and CDR2 from the germline V gene are MNHEY and SVGAGI. V was shortened by 3 bases and J by 0 bases, with 9 bases between the two germline ends. The CDR3 covers 15 residues. DNA of the CDR3: TGTGCCAGCAGTTATGACGGAGACTCTGGAAACACCATATATTTT. Translating gives CASSYDGDSGNTIYF.

The chain uses TRBV9 and TRBJ1-5, with TRBD1 as a possible D gene (6 bases). From germline, CDR1 is SGDLS and CDR2 YYNGEE. Trimming left V 0 bases short and J 5 bases short, with 12 bases between. The CDR3 has 15 amino acids. The CDR3 bases are TGTGCCAGCAGCGTAGACTGGGACATCGATCAGCCCCAGCATTTT. This encodes CASSVDWDIDQPQHF.

This rearrangement joins TRBV6-6 to TRBJ2-7; a possible D gene is TRBD2 (5 bases). The CDR3 covers 15 residues. V shed 2 bases and J shed 4 bases, with 15 bases lying between them. Germline V gene lookup returns CDR1 MNHNY and CDR2 SVGAGI (reference sequence). The CDR3 region has the DNA TGTGCCAGCAGTTACGTCCTAGCTTCGGAGTACGAGCAGTACTTC. Amino acids: CASSYVLASEYEQYF.

The chain joins TRBV5-1 to TRBJ2-7, with TRBD1 matching 9 bases. Unmatched junction bases numbered 13, after V lost 4 bases and J lost 5 bases. The CDR3 length is 16 residues. The germline CDR1 and CDR2 sequences are SGHRS and YFSETQ. CDR3 sequence reads: CASSENPPDRGNEQYF. As DNA, the CDR3 is TGCGCCAGCAGCGAGAATCCCCCGGACAGGGGTAACGAGCAGTACTTC.